This T cell receptor beta chain was identified during a study of T-cell memory formation after mild COVID-19. Whole-study context: TCR clusters showed largely donor specificity. Study results and caveats: Later expanders leaned toward CD4+, whereas clones contracting from day 15 to 85 were balanced CD4/CD8. Researchers report contracting CD4+ clones mostly in CM and EM, with CD8+ clones in EMRA.

Worth noting for this clonotype: Its antigen is undetermined.

Constant-segment-primed 5'RACE gave TCR alpha and TCR beta cDNA libraries with sample barcodes and UMIs. MiXCR, run by TCRdb on the 5' RACE reads, gives a single entry per CDR3 protein. The repertoire includes hundreds of thousands of distinct CDR3 sequences, about 20% of them detected once, and about 8.4% sits in the top ten. The V gene end was trimmed by 5 bases and the J gene end by 0 bases; junction bases not matched to a gene: 6. This CDR3 has 15 amino acids. The receptor's source is an adult woman who had mild COVID-19 (a few samples of this study predate the infection). Cell type and time point are not known. This rearrangement joins TRBV12-3 or TRBV12-4 to TRBJ1-1; TRBD1 matches at 7 bases. The sample taken for sequencing was PBMCs or a T cell subset sorted from them (not recorded which). The CDR3 DNA sequence: TGTGCCAGCAGTCAAGAACAGGGGTTGAACACTGAAGCTTTCTTT. Protein: CASSQEQGLNTEAFF.